This T cell receptor beta chain originates from a study of human T cells and chemical hapten exposure. Study-wide results and caveats: There was alopecia in the donors, so their immune response may differ from that of healthy people.

The CDR3 has 13 amino acids. Germline V gives CDR1 SQVTM, CDR2 ANQGSEA. The V segment lost 7 bases and the J segment 0 bases; nucleotides outside the gene matches: 5. Time point here: pre-sensitization, week 0. Treatment given: therapeutic diphenylcyclopropenone sensitization with weekly scalp DPC. The library attached unique molecular identifiers to individual cDNA molecules. A single record per CDR3 protein comes from TCRdb applying MiXCR to the RACE reads. The sample lists approximately 370,000 distinct CDR3 sequences, 4.5% to 5.5% occurring once. In its sample, this clonotype was seen many times. Its antigen is not identified.

The receptor was isolated from a woman aged 18-29 years with alopecia areata. Some clones in this sample may be carry-over from other donors' samples. Sample: whole blood, taken in connection with sensitization to the hapten diphenylcyclopropenone (DPC). The chain has TRBV29-1 and TRBJ2-7; 8 bases agree with TRBD1. The CDR3 DNA reads as TGCAGCGCAGCGGACAGGGCCTCCTACGAGCAGTACTTC. It yields the protein CSAADRASYEQYF.